These 2 T cell receptor beta chains were sequenced from one sample in a study of shared clonotypes between healthy human individuals (dated by TCRdb to the early 2020s). Libraries were prepared through the immunoSEQ multiplex PCR assay. In TCRdb, the immuneACCESS table is reduced to in-frame sequences with V and J assigned. These tables do not hold every clone; where another copy was compared, an unresolved V gene accounts for under half, and the others remain unexplained. This sample comprises around 1.1 million clones, about 80% of them detected only once. More than 0.85% of the sample is taken by the ten largest. The sequencing input was memory CD4+ T cells from PBMCs. What the cell subset or site label conveys for this sample: CD45RA-negative fraction. These receptors were collected from a man aged 18 to 30 in good health. Some clones in this sample may be carry-over from other donors' samples.

The chain has TRBV21-1 and TRBJ1-2; TRBD1 reflects the table's D call only, with no check against the DNA. TRBV21-1 is annotated as a pseudogene. This CDR3 spans 16 amino acids. The CDR3 coding sequence is TGTGCCAGCAGCAAAAGGTCGGGGGACAGGGCCTATGGCTACACCTTC. Amino acid sequence: CASSKRSGDRAYGYTF.

This clone occurred a few times. V usage is TRBV4-1 and J usage is TRBJ2-1; possible D gene TRBD1, 5 bases. This CDR3 is 14 amino acids long. V lost 4 bases, J lost 4 bases, and 11 bases lay in between. Germline CDR1 is MGHRA and CDR2 is YSYEKL. CDR3 in amino acids: CASSRQIVYNEQFF. Written as DNA, the CDR3 is TGCGCCAGCAGCCGACAGATTGTTTACAATGAGCAGTTCTTC.